What follows is one TCR beta chain and its context. Its antigen is unidentified. The data are from a study of a mutant IDH1 vaccine in newly diagnosed glioma. Study-level information: There were approximately 62% males and around 40% females among treated patients, whose mean age was about 41 years. Visit V12 happened at week 35; visit V13 happened at week 47.

Overall study findings and caveats: Across multiple MHC alleles, 93.3% of patients had vaccine-induced responses.

CDR1 and CDR2 from the germline V gene are SEHNR and FQNEAQ (reference sequence). The CDR3 has 15 residues. Trimming took 2 bases from V and 7 from J; bases not matched to a gene: 9. Sequencing was performed with immunoSEQ multiplex PCR; in TCRdb, only in-frame clones are kept and a portion is missing. The sample lists about 54,000 clones; 84% were seen once. The sample's time point: week 35, safety follow-up. Vaccination comprised doses that each held 300 ug of mutant IDH1 20-mer peptide, plus topical imiquimod. Donors' newly diagnosed IDH1-mutant WHO grade 3 or 4 astrocytomas lacked nuclear ATRX. The specimen comprised PBMCs, sampled from a glioma patient whose treatment included an IDH1 peptide vaccine. This receptor was obtained from a woman aged 18-35 years with glioma. V and J are TRBV7-9 and TRBJ2-7, with 9 bases identical to TRBD2. The CDR3 spells CASSLLGGRAGEQYF. CDR3 nucleotides: TGTGCCAGCAGCTTATTGGGCGGGAGGGCTGGGGAGCAGTACTTC. Complete variable domain (other parts from reference TRBV7-9 and TRBJ2-7): DTGVSQNPRHKITKRGQNVTFRCDPISEHNRLYWYRQTLGQGPEFLTYFQNEAQLEKSRLLSDRFSAERPKGSFSTLEIQRTEQGDSAMYLCASSLLGGRAGEQYFGPGTRLTVT.